The clone carrying this T cell receptor (beta chain) was detected a few times. Its matching antigen is unknown. The sample originates from a study of blood T cells in healthy people across ages. This CDR3 contains 13 residues. Trimming stripped 5 bases from V and 4 bases from J, with 11 bases between. The germline CDR1 and CDR2 sequences are SGHAT and FQDESV (reference sequence). Findings and limits, study-wide: Expanded clonotype shifts may have been confounded, as the donors had an unknown CMV status.

Together with a sample-barcoded 5' primer, a J-beta primer mix was included in a second PCR lasting roughly 6 to 12 cycles. TCRdb re-called the 5' RACE reads through MiXCR, storing one row per CDR3 protein. The data contain approximately 2,000,000 distinct CDR3 sequences, about 39% of them seen just once; the ten biggest clones take up roughly 24%. Each sample yielded at least 5.5 micrograms of PBMC total RNA. The source material was blood. This chain connects TRBV11-1 to TRBJ1-2; D gene unclear. This receptor was taken from a human donor in good health. The CDR3 DNA reads as TGTGCCAGCAGCCCACAGACCAGCTATGGCTACACCTTC. Its protein is CASSPQTSYGYTF.